The 14 T cell receptor beta chains below all came from one sample that was sequenced in a study of T cell responses to AZD1222 COVID-19 vaccine. Only in-frame clones appear in the TCRdb table, and some are missing; sequencing was by immunoSEQ multiplex PCR. The table includes some 120,000 clones, approximately 90% detected once. The input for sequencing was peripheral blood, taken on day 0 of MenACWY control vaccination. Receptors were obtained from an adult in good health.

This chain connects TRBV9 to TRBJ1-1; tentatively, D is TRBD1 (5 bases). The CDR3 covers 13 residues. Germline-derived CDR1 and CDR2 are SGDLS and YYNGEE. Trimming shortened V by 2 bases and J by 2 bases, and 7 bases separated the two germline ends. CDR3 DNA sequence: TGTGCCAGCAGCGTCGACAGAAACACTGAAGCTTTCTTT. This encodes CASSVDRNTEAFF.

This chain connects TRBV30 to TRBJ1-4; TRBD1 might be the D (6 bases). Trimming cost V 0 bases and J 10 bases, with 15 bases left between them. This CDR3 spans 14 amino acids. Germline V gene sequence: CDR1 GTSNPN, CDR2 SVGIG (reference sequence). The CDR3 DNA follows: TGTGCCTGGAGTGTTCGGTCGGACAGCCCAAAACTGTTTTTT. Translation gives CAWSVRSDSPKLFF.

The chain uses TRBV18 and TRBJ1-1; the D is unclear. The V gene lost 0 bases and the J gene lost 1 base, with 3 bases spanning the gap. The CDR3 is made up of 13 amino acids. Germline-derived CDR1 and CDR2 are KGHSH and LQKENI. CDR3 DNA: TGTGCCAGCTCACCACCGGAGAACACTGAAGCTTTCTTT. It yields the protein CASSPPENTEAFF. The variable domain in full, completed from reference TRBV18 and TRBJ1-1, reads NAGVMQNPRHLVRRRGQEARLRCSPMKGHSHVYWYRQLPEEGLKFMVYLQKENIIDESGMPKERFSAEFPKEGPSILRIQQVVRGDSAAYFCASSPPENTEAFFGQGTRLTVV.

This clone appeared a few times. The chain is built from TRBV13 and TRBJ2-3; 8 bases map to TRBD2. This CDR3 region has 18 residues. The germline V gene has CDR1 PRHDT and CDR2 FYEKMQ (reference sequence). The trim removed 5 bases at V and 4 bases at J, leaving 17 bases unmatched. CDR3 DNA: TGTGCCAGCAGCCAATCCCCCCCTCTAGCGGGTAGTCCAGATACGCAGTATTTT. Its protein product is CASSQSPPLAGSPDTQYF.

The genes are TRBV11-2 and TRBJ2-1; 8 nucleotides agree with TRBD1. V gave up 3 bases and J gave up 2 bases; unmatched junction bases: 9. From germline, CDR1 is SGHAT and CDR2 FQNNGV. This CDR3 is built from 17 residues. The CDR3 region is CASSFPGQGLAYNEQFF. CDR3 bases: TGTGCCAGCAGCTTCCCCGGACAGGGATTGGCCTACAATGAGCAGTTCTTC.

V is TRBV15 and J is TRBJ1-1; D unclear. V lost 0 bases and J lost 0, with 5 bases in between. CDR3 length: 14 residues. CDR1 and CDR2 from the germline V gene are LNHNV and YYDKDF (reference sequence). Written as DNA, the CDR3 is TGTGCCACCAGCAGAGAGATCTTGAACACTGAAGCTTTCTTT. Translated: CATSREILNTEAFF. Using reference TRBV15 and TRBJ1-1 for the parts outside the CDR3, the full variable domain is DAMVIQNPRYQVTQFGKPVTLSCSQTLNHNVMYWYQQKSSQAPKLLFHYYDKDFNNEADTPDNFQSRRPNTSFCFLDIRSPGLGDTAMYLCATSREILNTEAFFGQGTRLTVV.

The chain carries TRBV27 and TRBJ1-1, with D possibly TRBD1 on 6 matching bases. Germline lookup yields CDR1 MNHEY and CDR2 SMNVEV (reference sequence). Trimming shortened V by 7 bases and J by 1 base, and 16 bases separated the two germline ends. The CDR3 runs 15 residues. The CDR3 DNA is TGTGCCAGCACTGTGATCGGGGGCCAGAACACTGAAGCTTTCTTT. As protein: CASTVIGGQNTEAFF.

The chain couples TRBV2 to TRBJ2-2; TRBD2 agrees at 12 bases. CDR1 and CDR2 from the germline V gene are SNHLY and FYNNEI. V dropped 8 bases and J dropped 13; count of bases not matched to a gene: 5. The CDR3 loop spans 12 amino acids. CDR3 sequence: CASGLAGGWLFF. CDR3 bases: TGTGCCAGCGGGCTAGCGGGAGGGTGGCTGTTTTTT.

The J gene is TRBJ2-3, the V gene TRBV11-3; 15 nucleotides match TRBD2. V lost 4 bases to trimming and J lost 1 base; unmatched junction nucleotides: 6. The CDR3 has 18 residues. Germline V lookup: CDR1 SGHNT, CDR2 YENEEA. CDR3 sequence (DNA): TGTGCCAGCAGCTCCCGGGGACTAGCGGGAGGAGGCACAGATACGCAGTATTTT. This translates into CASSSRGLAGGGTDTQYF.

This clone was seen only a few times. The chain combines TRBV10-3 with TRBJ2-5; D is ambiguous. Germline V gene sequence: CDR1 ENHRY, CDR2 SYGVKD. V gave up 2 bases and J gave up 2 bases, with 6 bases separating them. The CDR3 totals 13 residues. The CDR3 nucleotides are TGTGCCATCAGTGAGGGCCAGCAAGAGACCCAGTACTTC. This translates into CAISEGQQETQYF.

DNA of the CDR3: TGTGCCAGCAGTGCGGACTCAACCTACGAGCAGTACTTC. Residues: CASSADSTYEQYF. The chain recombines TRBV6-2 or TRBV6-3 with TRBJ2-7; weak D call: TRBD2 (5 bases). V shed 5 bases and J shed 2 bases, with 10 bases lying between them. The CDR3 is 13 amino acids. Germline V gives CDR1 MNHEY, CDR2 SVGEGT.

Only one count was recorded for this clone. V gene TRBV11-2 combines with J gene TRBJ2-1; D call uncertain. V was pared by 5 bases and J by 1 base, with 12 bases between. The CDR3 covers 15 residues. Germline assignment: CDR1 SGHAT and CDR2 FQNNGV. The DNA of the CDR3 is TGTGCCAGCAGCCCACGCTTGCCGTCCTACAATGAGCAGTTCTTC. Protein: CASSPRLPSYNEQFF.

For the CDR3, the DNA is TGTGCCAGCAGCTTAGAGGGCCTTCTCGAAGCTTTCTTT. This encodes CASSLEGLLEAFF. J is TRBJ1-1 and V is TRBV11-2; D is ambiguous. This CDR3 contains 13 residues. Trimming left V 0 bases short and J 8 bases short, with 10 bases between. Germline V gene data show CDR1 as SGHAT and CDR2 as FQNNGV.

V gene TRBV11-3 combines with J gene TRBJ1-1; D is perhaps TRBD1 (5 bases). The CDR3 length is 13 residues. Trimming shortened V by 6 bases and J by 3 bases, and 11 bases separated the two germline ends. Germline CDR1 and CDR2: SGHNT and YENEEA. CDR3 amino acids: CASSRGKDTEAFF. DNA for the CDR3: TGTGCCAGCAGTCGGGGGAAGGACACTGAAGCTTTCTTT.